This T cell receptor beta chain was profiled in a study of Graves' ophthalmopathy and Graves' hyperthyroidism. For the study at large: There was a collection of peripheral blood at initial diagnosis, before any treatment. Findings and limits, study-wide: In blood, most expanded thyroid clonotypes above 0.001 frequency were also detected.

Other autoimmune diseases, uncontrolled infections, pregnancy and lactation each led to patient exclusion. It was on clinical symptoms, serum thyroxine, TRAb, thyroid ultrasound and orbital computed tomography that diagnosis relied. This clonotype was observed at least ten times. Its antigen is still unknown. Researchers took RNA transcripts and amplified TCR beta CDR3 regions from them. The library came from an HTBI-primed first-round RT-PCR and a second-round multiplex PCR. TCRdb re-called the multiplex PCR reads with MiXCR, one entry per CDR3 protein. The sample contains a few hundred thousand distinct CDR3 sequences, 15% of which appear only once. The TCR originated in a woman aged 18-29 years with stable Graves' hyperthyroidism. Sequenced material: peripheral blood.

The chain's CDR3 is CASSSLSAGELFF. The CDR3 coding sequence is TGTGCCAGCAGTTCCCTTTCGGCCGGGGAGCTGTTTTTT. The chain recombines TRBV12-3 or TRBV12-4 with TRBJ2-2; D is uncertain. The V and J ends lost 4 bases and 6 bases respectively, with 9 bases between them. This CDR3 is 13 amino acids long.